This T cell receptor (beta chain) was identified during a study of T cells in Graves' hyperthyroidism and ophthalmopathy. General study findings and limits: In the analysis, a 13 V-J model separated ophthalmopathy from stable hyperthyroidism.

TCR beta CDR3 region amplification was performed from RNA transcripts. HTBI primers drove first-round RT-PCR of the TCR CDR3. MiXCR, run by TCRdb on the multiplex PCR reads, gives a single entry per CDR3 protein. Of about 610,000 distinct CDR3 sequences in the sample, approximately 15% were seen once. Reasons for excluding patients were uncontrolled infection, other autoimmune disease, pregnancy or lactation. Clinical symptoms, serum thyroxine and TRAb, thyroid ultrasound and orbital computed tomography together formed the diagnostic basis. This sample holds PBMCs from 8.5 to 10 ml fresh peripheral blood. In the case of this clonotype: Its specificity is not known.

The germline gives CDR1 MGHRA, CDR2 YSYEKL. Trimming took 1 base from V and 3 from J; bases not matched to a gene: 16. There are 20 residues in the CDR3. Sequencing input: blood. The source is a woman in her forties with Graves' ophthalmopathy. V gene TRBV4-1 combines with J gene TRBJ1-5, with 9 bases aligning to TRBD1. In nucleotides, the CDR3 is TGCGCCAGCAGCCAAGGGCCACAGGGGGCGCGATTAGGGATCAATCAGCCCCAGCATTTT. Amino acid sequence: CASSQGPQGARLGINQPQHF.